This T cell receptor (beta chain) was obtained from a study of a mutant IDH1 vaccine in newly diagnosed glioma. Study as a whole: Vaccination began 4-6 weeks post radiotherapy alone, or with temozolomide cycles. Patients arrived already treated with radiotherapy, temozolomide, or both, most having had both. Whole-study findings and limits: Seemingly, top peripheral T cell clonotype changes bore no relation to pseudoprogression.

Notes on this clone: The antigen is undetermined.

Regarding time point: week 47, end of study. The investigators gave 300 ug of mutant IDH1 20-mer peptide in each vaccine dose, together with topical imiquimod. Produced via immunoSEQ multiplex PCR; TCRdb's table is partial and in-frame only. This table holds about 50,000 clones, about four fifths found once. The CDR3 runs to 17 residues. Germline values: CDR1 MNHEY, CDR2 SMNVEV (reference sequence). After removal of 3 bases from V and 7 bases from J, the junction contained 12 bases not matched to a gene. The chain is built from TRBV27 and TRBJ2-1; TRBD2 matches at 10 bases. This clonotype was obtained from a woman aged 30 to 39 with glioma. Some clones in this sample may be carry-over from other donors' samples. The sequencing used PBMCs, collected from a glioma patient whose treatment included an IDH1 peptide vaccine. The CDR3 reads CASSFTAGGPPFNEQFF. The CDR3 coding sequence is TGTGCCAGCAGTTTCACAGCGGGAGGGCCGCCTTTTAATGAGCAGTTCTTC.